What follows are 18 T cell receptor beta chains derived from one specimen sequenced in a study of lymphopenia after photon versus proton radiotherapy. Measured with immunoSEQ multiplex PCR; TCRdb has only the in-frame clones, and not every one. The table shows fewer than 9,000 clones, with nearly 90% occurring only once. The specimen comprised peripheral blood, sampled from a patient treated with photon-based radiotherapy. These receptors were obtained from a man aged 55 to 70 with cholangiocarcinoma.

This chain connects TRBV11-3 to TRBJ2-7; 9 bases fit TRBD2. Germline-derived CDR1 and CDR2 are SGHNT and YENEEA. V lost 5 bases, J lost 0 bases, and 5 bases stayed unmatched. The CDR3 runs to 15 residues. The CDR3 sequence is CASSVSGGPSYEQYF. In DNA form, the CDR3 reads TGTGCCAGCAGCGTTAGCGGGGGCCCCTCCTACGAGCAGTACTTC.

CDR3 nucleotides: TGCGCCAGCGCGCTGGGTCGGGGGGCCATACAGGATACGCAGTATTTT. Protein product: CASALGRGAIQDTQYF. The V and J genes are TRBV5-1 and TRBJ2-3; tentative D call: TRBD2 (7 bases). The CDR3 extends over 16 amino acids. V gave up 7 bases and J gave up 6 bases, with 24 bases separating them. Germline values: CDR1 SGHRS, CDR2 YFSETQ.

The chain joins TRBV19 to TRBJ2-7; D gene unclear. Germline V gives CDR1 LNHDA, CDR2 SQIVND (reference sequence). The CDR3 is made up of 14 amino acids. Trimming cost V 3 bases and J 0 bases, with 9 bases left between them. The chain's CDR3 is CASSMGPNSYEQYF. DNA for the CDR3: TGTGCCAGTAGTATGGGTCCGAACTCCTACGAGCAGTACTTC. Together with reference TRBV19 and TRBJ2-7, the CDR3 gives the full variable domain: DGGITQSPKYLFRKEGQNVTLSCEQNLNHDAMYWYRQDPGQGLRLIYYSQIVNDFQKGDIAEGYSVSREKKESFPLTVTSAQKNPTAFYLCASSMGPNSYEQYFGPGTRLTVT.

This chain links TRBV7-6 with TRBJ2-5; D not resolved. The CDR3 loop spans 15 amino acids. V lost 4 bases and J lost 4, with 16 bases in between. Germline CDR1 reads SGHVS; CDR2 reads FNYEAQ. The CDR3 is CASSSRPGVGETQYF. The CDR3 region has the DNA TGTGCCAGCAGCTCCCGGCCCGGAGTAGGAGAGACCCAGTACTTC.

The genes are TRBV5-1 and TRBJ2-3, with D tentatively TRBD2 (6 bases). Germline CDR1 SGHRS, CDR2 YFSETQ. This CDR3 comprises 15 residues. Trimming took 5 bases from V and 3 from J, leaving 16 bases between them. CDR3 sequence reads: CASRPGTGGTDTQYF. The CDR3 bases are TGCGCCAGCAGGCCAGGGACTGGGGGGACAGATACGCAGTATTTT.

This rearrangement joins TRBV19 to TRBJ2-1; D not resolved. The germline V gene has CDR1 LNHDA and CDR2 SQIVND (reference sequence). The CDR3 is made up of 15 amino acids. V lost 3 bases and J lost 3, with 12 bases in between. This CDR3 reads CASSMGQDLYNEQFF. The CDR3 nucleotides are TGTGCCAGTAGTATGGGTCAGGACCTCTACAATGAGCAGTTCTTC.

The DNA for the CDR3 is TGTGCCAGCAGTATTGGACGGGACGGCAACACCGGGGAGCTGTTTTTT. Translating gives CASSIGRDGNTGELFF. The chain carries TRBV11-2 and TRBJ2-2, with D perhaps given as TRBD1 or TRBD2 (5 bases each). With 6 bases removed from V and 2 bases from J, the gap between germline ends came to 16 bases. Germline CDR1 reads SGHAT; CDR2 reads FQNNGV. CDR3 length: 16 amino acids.

The chain joins TRBV4-2 to TRBJ2-7, with 9 bases lining up with TRBD2. The ends lost 0 bases at V and 2 bases at J; junction bases unmatched: 5. Looked up from germline, CDR1 is LGHNA and CDR2 is YNFKEQ. The CDR3 totals 16 residues. The CDR3 DNA reads TGTGCCAGCAGCCAAGACCTCCCTAGCGGGACCTACGAGCAGTACTTC. Residues: CASSQDLPSGTYEQYF.

This chain uses TRBV5-1 with TRBJ1-2, with a weak D call TRBD1 (5 bases). Trimming shortened V by 1 base and J by 4 bases, and 14 bases separated the two germline ends. The length of the CDR3 is 15 residues. Germline values: CDR1 SGHRS, CDR2 YFSETQ. This CDR3 is CASSLWQGASYGYTF. The CDR3 region has the DNA TGCGCCAGCAGCTTGTGGCAGGGAGCCTCCTATGGCTACACCTTC.

As DNA, the CDR3 is TGTGCCAGCAGGATCTCTAGCGTATACAATGAGCAGTTCTTC. Translated: CASRISSVYNEQFF. J is TRBJ2-1 and V is TRBV28, with D possibly TRBD2 on 6 matching bases. The CDR3 consists of 14 residues. The germline gives CDR1 MDHEN, CDR2 SYDVKM. The V end was cut by 6 bases, the J end by 4 bases, with 13 bases between.

The rearrangement links TRBV4-2 to TRBJ2-7, with 8 positions matching TRBD1. The V gene's germline CDR1 is LGHNA and CDR2 YNFKEQ. V was pared by 0 bases and J by 5 bases, with 9 bases of the junction left unmatched. The CDR3 totals 16 residues. The CDR3 is CASSQETTGVLHEQYF. CDR3 nucleotide sequence: TGTGCCAGCAGCCAAGAAACGACAGGGGTCCTCCACGAGCAGTACTTC.

The chain recombines TRBV18 with TRBJ1-1; maybe TRBD1 (5 bases). V shed 4 bases and J shed 6 bases, with 12 bases lying between them. CDR1 and CDR2 (germline): KGHSH, LQKENI. This CDR3 spans 13 amino acids. The CDR3 nucleotides read TGTGCCAGCTCACTCGTGGGGGAGGCTGAAGCTTTCTTT. Protein product: CASSLVGEAEAFF.

This chain connects TRBV7-3 to TRBJ2-2, with D perhaps matching TRBD1 (6 bases). The germline V and J ends were trimmed by 1 base and 7 bases, with 10 bases remaining between them. The CDR3 sequence is 14 residues long. Germline V gene data show CDR1 as SGHTA and CDR2 as FQGTGA. DNA for the CDR3: TGTGCCAGCAGCTTAAACAGGGTAGACGGGGAGCTGTTTTTT. Protein: CASSLNRVDGELFF.

This sequence joins TRBV6-1 and TRBJ2-7, with 7 bases fitting TRBD1. CDR1 and CDR2 (germline): MNHNS, SASEGT. Trimming took 8 bases from V and 2 from J; bases not matched to a gene: 9. CDR3 length equals 14 residues. CDR3 in DNA: TGTGCCAGCCTTTCTTCACAGGGGACCTACGAGCAGTACTTC. It yields the protein CASLSSQGTYEQYF.

The chain couples TRBV7-8 to TRBJ1-2, with D uncertain. The CDR3 contains 16 residues. Germline CDR1 reads SGHVS; CDR2 reads FQNEAQ. The germline V and J ends were trimmed by 2 bases and 7 bases, with 20 bases remaining between them. CDR3 sequence (DNA): TGTGCCAGCAGCTTACAAAACTCGGGCGTGGGTGCTGGCTACACCTTC. It translates to CASSLQNSGVGAGYTF. Complete variable domain (other parts from reference TRBV7-8 and TRBJ1-2): GAGVSQSPRYKVAKRGQDVALRCDPISGHVSLFWYQQALGQGPEFLTYFQNEAQLDKSGLPSDRFFAERPEGSVSTLKIQRTQQEDSAVYLCASSLQNSGVGAGYTFGSGTRLTVV.

This CDR3 reads CASSLERYGELFF. The CDR3 coding sequence is TGTGCCAGCAGCTTAGAGCGTTACGGGGAGCTGTTTTTT. The rearrangement links TRBV7-8 to TRBJ2-2; D is ambiguous. V dropped 1 base and J dropped 7 bases, with 7 bases sitting between them. Germline V gene sequence: CDR1 SGHVS, CDR2 FQNEAQ. CDR3 length equals 13 residues.

The rearrangement joins TRBV10-1 to TRBJ2-3; 8 positions match TRBD2. The CDR3 has 18 amino acids. V shed 0 bases and J 2 bases; nucleotides not matched to a gene: 10. The V gene's germline CDR1 is WNHNN and CDR2 SYGVQD (reference sequence). The CDR3 DNA reads as TGCGCCAGCAGTGAGTCAAGGGCGGGGGGCCCTTTCACAGATACGCAGTATTTT. Its translation is CASSESRAGGPFTDTQYF.

The genes are TRBV6-4 and TRBJ2-2; TRBD2 might be the D (5 bases). The V end was cut by 3 bases, the J end by 5 bases, with 7 bases between. This CDR3 comprises 13 residues. The germline CDR1 and CDR2 sequences are MRHNA and SNTAGT. The CDR3, as DNA: TGTGCCAGCAGTGATAGGGAGACCGGGGAGCTGTTTTTT. Protein sequence: CASSDRETGELFF.